The T cell receptor (beta chain) described here comes from a study of blood T cell repertoires in COVID-19. Overall study: Nucleic acid was either cDNA or gDNA, and it came from T cells, B-cell-depleted T cells, or PBMCs.

The germline CDR1 and CDR2 sequences are MNHEY and SMNVEV (reference sequence). The J segment lost 3 bases and the V segment lost 6 bases, leaving 7 bases of the junction unmatched. The CDR3 sequence is 14 residues long. In the authors' workflow: Amplifying reference gene primers gave estimates of nucleated cell counts. Measured with immunoSEQ multiplex PCR; TCRdb has only the in-frame clones, and not every one. Clone size and the V and J calls come from that table; the DNA yielded D and trimming. The sample lists 250,000 to 300,000 clones; around 90% were seen once. Material for sequencing was PBMCs or T cells enriched from blood (not recorded which). V gene TRBV27 combines with J gene TRBJ1-2; 7 positions match TRBD1. The TCR comes from a human donor in a cohort exposed to, infected with or recovered from COVID-19 (not recorded which). The donor label of this sample is uncertain. CDR3 DNA sequence: TGTGCCAGCAGCCACAGGGGTGGGGACTATGGCTACACCTTC. Protein: CASSHRGGDYGYTF.